Below, 7 T cell receptor beta chains from the same sample are listed, as sequenced in a study of OX40 agonist ivuxolimab in advanced cancers. The repertoire was sequenced with immunoSEQ multiplex PCR; TCRdb's copy has only in-frame clones and lacks some. The sample holds tens of thousands of clones, around 84% seen once. Source: CD4+ or CD8+ T cells sorted from blood, taken in a trial of the OX40 agonist ivuxolimab. The source of these receptors is an adult with an advanced solid tumor such as melanoma, head and neck, liver or kidney cancer.

J is TRBJ2-4 and V is TRBV28, with 7 bases matching TRBD2. With 5 bases clipped from V and 0 bases from J, the junction kept 4 bases outside the gene matches. The CDR3 has 15 amino acids. In germline, CDR1 is MDHEN, CDR2 SYDVKM. CDR3 DNA sequence: TGTGCCAGCAGTCCGACTAGCCTAGCCAAAAACATTCAGTACTTC. The encoded protein is CASSPTSLAKNIQYF. Variable domain in full (rest from reference TRBV28 and TRBJ2-4): DVKVTQSSRYLVKRTGEKVFLECVQDMDHENMFWYRQDPGLGLRLIYFSYDVKMKEKGDIPEGYSVSREKKERFSLILESASTNQTSMYLCASSPTSLAKNIQYFGAGTRLSVL.

This clone was recorded at least ten times. This chain's CDR3 is CASSIGSTNEKLFF. The CDR3 nucleotides read TGTGCCAGCTCCATCGGGTCGACTAATGAAAAACTGTTTTTT. The rearrangement links TRBV18 to TRBJ1-4; no firm D call. CDR1 KGHSH and CDR2 LQKENI come from the germline V gene. The V gene lost 6 bases and the J gene lost 2 bases, with 10 bases spanning the gap. This CDR3 has 14 residues. The entire variable domain, with the rest obtained from reference TRBV18 and TRBJ1-4, is as follows: NAGVMQNPRHLVRRRGQEARLRCSPMKGHSHVYWYRQLPEEGLKFMVYLQKENIIDESGMPKERFSAEFPKEGPSILRIQQVVRGDSAAYFCASSIGSTNEKLFFGSGTQLSVL.

This sequence joins TRBV6-1 and TRBJ2-2; 9 bases agree with TRBD1. The CDR3 has 13 amino acids. Germline V gene lookup returns CDR1 MNHNS and CDR2 SASEGT. V lost 4 bases, J lost 7 bases, and 1 base stayed unmatched. CDR3 residues: CASSGQGDGELFF. The CDR3 DNA follows: TGTGCCAGCAGTGGACAGGGGGACGGGGAGCTGTTTTTT.

Details on this clone: It may be a read error: a sequence one base away is much more abundant. Other DNA sequences of this sample code for an identical CDR3. The chain joins TRBV29-1 to TRBJ2-1; D is tentatively TRBD1 or TRBD2 (5 bases each). This CDR3 region has 10 residues. Trimming took 3 bases from V and 12 from J, leaving 9 bases between them. Per the germline V gene, CDR1 is SQVTM and CDR2 is ANQGSEA. CDR3 protein: CSVETGGQFF. In DNA form, the CDR3 reads TGCAGCGTTGAGACTGGGGGGCAGTTCTTC.

Within the sample, this clone is medium-sized. The V gene is TRBV7-2, the J gene TRBJ1-1; 8 bases match TRBD1. Germline loops: CDR1 SGHTA, CDR2 FQGNSA. There are 13 residues in the CDR3. V shed 6 bases, J shed 4 bases, and the junction held 4 bases outside the gene matches. CDR3 sequence reads: CASSFTGGTEAFF. The CDR3 DNA reads TGTGCCAGCAGTTTCACAGGGGGCACTGAAGCTTTCTTT.

The V and J genes are TRBV4-2 and TRBJ1-4; D call uncertain. This CDR3 has 17 residues. Germline V CDR1 and CDR2: LGHNA, YNFKEQ. V was clipped by 3 bases and J by 0 bases, with 14 bases between them. The CDR3 spells CASSQAEDGPTNEKLFF. CDR3 nucleotide sequence: TGTGCCAGCAGCCAGGCGGAGGACGGGCCAACTAATGAAAAACTGTTTTTT.

The rearrangement links TRBV28 to TRBJ2-3; D ambiguous. V was clipped by 2 bases and J by 5 bases, with 11 bases between them. Germline lookup yields CDR1 MDHEN and CDR2 SYDVKM. The CDR3 loop spans 14 amino acids. The chain's CDR3 is CASSLRETEDTQYF. In DNA, the CDR3 is TGTGCCAGCAGTTTAAGGGAAACAGAAGATACGCAGTATTTT.